The 25 T cell receptor beta chains below come from one sample, sequenced in a study of blood T cell repertoires in COVID-19. TCRdb's copy holds only in-frame clones and misses some; the assay was immunoSEQ multiplex PCR. The sample carries over 150,000 clones, about three quarters recorded once. The sample was peripheral blood. The receptors derive from a man older than 75 with acute or convalescent COVID-19.

CDR3 DNA: TGTGCCACCAGCCCGGGACAGGCTTGGCGTGAAAAACTGTTTTTT. Its protein product is CATSPGQAWREKLFF. The rearrangement links TRBV15 to TRBJ1-4; 8 bases match TRBD1. J lost 7 bases, V lost 5 bases, and 9 bases had no gene match. The CDR3 contains 15 residues. Germline V lookup: CDR1 LNHNV, CDR2 YYDKDF (reference sequence).

CDR3 protein: CASSYRTGNTEAFF. In DNA form, the CDR3 reads TGTGCCAGCAGTTACCGGACAGGGAACACTGAAGCTTTCTTT. V is TRBV6-5 and J is TRBJ1-1; 7 bases match TRBD1. The CDR3 sequence is 14 residues long. Per the germline V gene, CDR1 is MNHEY and CDR2 is SVGAGI. V lost 2 bases, J lost 1 base, and 1 base stayed unmatched.

This clone has only a few counts. The genes are TRBV19 and TRBJ2-5, with D maybe TRBD1 (6 bases). The CDR3 covers 13 residues. CDR1 is LNHDA and CDR2 is SQIVND in the germline V gene (reference sequence). V shed 6 bases and J shed 3 bases, with 11 bases lying between them. The CDR3 region has the DNA TGTGCCAGTAGGTTACAGGGTAAAGAGACCCAGTACTTC. Encoded protein: CASRLQGKETQYF.

The genes are TRBV4-2 and TRBJ2-1; tentatively, D is TRBD2 (6 bases). Trimming removed 3 bases at V and 3 bases at J, with 9 bases between. In germline, CDR1 is LGHNA, CDR2 YNFKEQ. The CDR3 is 14 residues long. CDR3 loop: CASSHTGGYNEQFF. The CDR3 nucleotides read TGTGCCAGCAGCCACACCGGGGGCTACAATGAGCAGTTCTTC.

The rearrangement uses TRBV6-6 and TRBJ1-2, with 8 bases that match TRBD1. The CDR3 spans 13 residues. Germline V gene lookup returns CDR1 MNHNY and CDR2 SVGAGI (reference sequence). V gave up 7 bases and J gave up 13 bases; unmatched junction bases: 14. Here the CDR3 reads CASNQDRAPSFTF. Here the CDR3 DNA reads TGTGCCAGCAACCAGGACAGGGCCCCAAGTTTCACCTTC.

This clone was seen more than once but under ten times. The chain couples TRBV15 to TRBJ2-7; D perhaps matches TRBD1 (5 bases). V was trimmed by 0 bases and J by 10 bases, leaving 19 bases between them. The CDR3 sequence is 15 residues long. Germline V gene lookup returns CDR1 LNHNV and CDR2 YYDKDF (reference sequence). Here the CDR3 reads CATSRDLARAGKQYV. DNA for the CDR3: TGTGCCACCAGCAGAGATCTGGCTCGGGCAGGGAAACAGTACGTC.

The CDR3 DNA sequence: TGTGCCAGTAGTAGGGACAGGCTTAACTATGGCTACACCTTC. Translated, it gives CASSRDRLNYGYTF. The chain is built from TRBV19 and TRBJ1-2; TRBD1 matches at 8 bases. Germline-derived CDR1 and CDR2 are LNHDA and SQIVND (reference sequence). The CDR3 runs to 14 residues. V dropped 4 bases and J dropped 1; count of bases not matched to a gene: 2.

This chain uses TRBV11-3 with TRBJ1-1; a possible D gene is TRBD1 (5 bases). Trimming left V 5 bases short and J 2 bases short, with 15 bases between. Germline V gene lookup returns CDR1 SGHNT and CDR2 YENEEA. The CDR3 is made up of 15 amino acids. The CDR3 DNA reads as TGTGCCAGCAGCCAACCGGGACTTCGAAACACTGAAGCTTTCTTT. This sequence encodes CASSQPGLRNTEAFF.

This clone came up a few times. This chain links TRBV4-3 with TRBJ1-4; no firm D call. V was clipped by 4 bases and J by 5 bases, with 14 bases between them. CDR1 is LGHNA, CDR2 YSLEER, per germline. This CDR3 is built from 15 residues. In DNA form, the CDR3 reads TGCGCCAGCAGCCCGATCGCCGGCGGGAATGAAAAACTGTTTTTT. It yields the protein CASSPIAGGNEKLFF.

The rearrangement joins TRBV28 to TRBJ1-2; D call uncertain. The CDR3 extends over 14 amino acids. Germline V gives CDR1 MDHEN, CDR2 SYDVKM. Trimming took off 7 bases at V and 0 bases at J, with 12 bases between the two ends. CDR3 in amino acids: CASTVGSANYGYTF. The DNA for the CDR3 is TGTGCCAGCACCGTCGGTAGTGCTAACTATGGCTACACCTTC.

The V call is TRBV10-2, the J call TRBJ1-1; 7 bases line up with TRBD1. The CDR3 spans 14 residues. CDR1 WSHSY and CDR2 SAAADI come from the germline V gene. With V trimmed by 6 bases and J by 4 bases, 8 bases remained unmatched. The CDR3 loop reads CASRLRQGSTEAFF. The CDR3 coding sequence is TGCGCCAGCAGGCTACGACAGGGAAGCACTGAAGCTTTCTTT.

J is TRBJ1-2 and V is TRBV30, with 9 bases matching TRBD1. The CDR3 length is 14 residues. Unmatched junction bases numbered 7, after V lost 4 bases and J lost 4 bases. The germline gives CDR1 GTSNPN, CDR2 SVGIG (reference sequence). The CDR3 sequence is CAWMGQGKSYGYTF. As DNA, the CDR3 is TGTGCCTGGATGGGACAGGGAAAATCCTATGGCTACACCTTC.

This clone was seen only a few times. The chain is built from TRBV15 and TRBJ1-3; no clear D gene. Trimming cost V 3 bases and J 0 bases, with 9 bases left between them. Looked up from germline, CDR1 is LNHNV and CDR2 is YYDKDF (reference sequence). The CDR3 loop spans 15 amino acids. CDR3 region: CATSSGGSSGNTIYF. DNA for the CDR3: TGTGCCACCAGCAGTGGAGGTAGCTCTGGAAACACCATATATTTT. The entire variable domain, with the rest obtained from reference TRBV15 and TRBJ1-3, is as follows: DAMVIQNPRYQVTQFGKPVTLSCSQTLNHNVMYWYQQKSSQAPKLLFHYYDKDFNNEADTPDNFQSRRPNTSFCFLDIRSPGLGDTAMYLCATSSGGSSGNTIYFGEGSWLTVV.

The chain uses TRBV3-1 (or the pseudogene TRBV3-2) and TRBJ1-2, with D maybe TRBD1 (6 bases). This CDR3 comprises 14 residues. Germline loops: CDR1 LGHDT, CDR2 YNNKEL (reference sequence). V was clipped by 1 base and J by 5 bases, with 11 bases between them. In DNA form, the CDR3 reads TGTGCCAGCAGCCAAGGAGGGCAGGGGTATGGCTACACCTTC. It translates to CASSQGGQGYGYTF.

The chain links TRBV5-1 to TRBJ2-5; D is possibly TRBD1 (6 bases). V dropped 4 bases and J dropped 2 bases, with 15 bases sitting between them. Germline V gives CDR1 SGHRS, CDR2 YFSETQ. The CDR3 sequence is 15 residues long. The CDR3 loop is CASSEGGGRQETQYF. The CDR3 DNA sequence: TGCGCCAGCAGCGAAGGTGGGGGCCGACAAGAGACCCAGTACTTC.

The CDR3 spells CASSLGAGDTEAFF. CDR3 nucleotide sequence: TGCGCCAGCAGCTTGGGAGCGGGGGATACTGAAGCTTTCTTT. V and J are TRBV5-1 and TRBJ1-1, with D possibly TRBD1 on 5 matching bases. The V end lost 0 bases, the J end lost 5 bases, and 11 bases lay between the germline ends. The CDR3 spans 14 residues. CDR1 is SGHRS and CDR2 is YFSETQ in the germline V gene.

The gene calls are TRBV9 and TRBJ1-2; 7 bases line up with TRBD1. This CDR3 region has 14 residues. Germline CDR1 and CDR2: SGDLS and YYNGEE. J lost 4 bases, V lost 0 bases, and 3 bases had no gene match. This CDR3 reads CASSVDGTVYGYTF. DNA for the CDR3: TGTGCCAGCAGCGTAGACGGGACAGTCTATGGCTACACCTTC.

The rearrangement joins TRBV19 to TRBJ2-7; 9 bases are a match to TRBD1. The junction had 7 bases not matched to a gene; V was cut back by 6 bases and J by 7 bases. The CDR3 has 13 residues. The germline gives CDR1 LNHDA, CDR2 SQIVND (reference sequence). CDR3: CASSPRDRDEQYV. Written as DNA, the CDR3 is TGTGCCAGTAGCCCCCGGGACAGGGATGAGCAGTACGTC.

The chain is built from TRBV5-1 and TRBJ2-2; D is undetermined. Trimming left V 0 bases short and J 0 bases short, with 6 bases between. CDR1 and CDR2 (germline): SGHRS, YFSETQ. The CDR3 has 15 amino acids. The CDR3 DNA sequence: TGCGCCAGCAGCTTGGGTCTCGCGAACACCGGGGAGCTGTTTTTT. It encodes CASSLGLANTGELFF. Looking up the rest from reference TRBV5-1 and TRBJ2-2 gives the full variable domain: KAGVTQTPRYLIKTRGQQVTLSCSPISGHRSVSWYQQTPGQGLQFLFEYFSETQRNKGNFPGRFSGRQFSNSRSEMNVSTLELGDSALYLCASSLGLANTGELFFGEGSRLTVL.

This clone has just a few counts. The J gene is TRBJ1-3, the V gene TRBV6-1; the match to TRBD1 covers 7 bases. V was pared by 0 bases and J by 2 bases, with 4 bases of the junction left unmatched. The CDR3 runs 16 residues. Looked up from germline, CDR1 is MNHNS and CDR2 is SASEGT. The CDR3 DNA reads as TGTGCCAGCAGTGAAGCCGACAGGGTCCCTGGAAACACCATATATTTT. Amino acid sequence: CASSEADRVPGNTIYF.

The chain recombines TRBV7-8 with TRBJ2-1, with TRBD1 matching over 8 bases. This CDR3 is 16 amino acids long. CDR1 and CDR2 from the germline V gene are SGHVS and FQNEAQ. V lost 5 bases to trimming and J lost 2 bases; unmatched junction nucleotides: 8. The DNA for the CDR3 is TGTGCCAGCAGCACCCTGACAGGGGCGACCTACAATGAGCAGTTCTTC. The encoded protein is CASSTLTGATYNEQFF. The entire variable domain, with the rest obtained from reference TRBV7-8 and TRBJ2-1, is as follows: GAGVSQSPRYKVAKRGQDVALRCDPISGHVSLFWYQQALGQGPEFLTYFQNEAQLDKSGLPSDRFFAERPEGSVSTLKIQRTQQEDSAVYLCASSTLTGATYNEQFFGPGTRLTVL.

The V call is TRBV7-3, the J call TRBJ1-3; the D gene is possibly TRBD1 (6 bases). This CDR3 has 17 residues. The V gene's germline CDR1 is SGHTA and CDR2 FQGTGA. V lost 5 bases to trimming and J lost 2 bases, with 19 bases between them. CDR3 nucleotide sequence: TGTGCCAGCAGCCTTCAGGGGCAGGGGTTGCCTGGAAACACCATATATTTT. Amino acids: CASSLQGQGLPGNTIYF.

The chain is built from TRBV5-5 and TRBJ2-1; 9 bases fit TRBD1. The germline gives CDR1 SGHKS, CDR2 YYEKEE (reference sequence). The CDR3 sequence is 15 residues long. With V trimmed by 4 bases and J by 1 base, 3 bases remained unmatched. CDR3 sequence (DNA): TGTGCCAGCAGCCTGGACAGGGGTTCCTACAATGAGCAGTTCTTC. This gives the protein CASSLDRGSYNEQFF.

This chain connects TRBV7-8 to TRBJ1-2, with D perhaps matching TRBD1 (6 bases). This CDR3 has 14 amino acids. Deletions cut 5 bases from V and 2 bases from J, with 12 bases between. The germline V gene has CDR1 SGHVS and CDR2 FQNEAQ. The CDR3 sequence is CASSPLDRNYGYTF. CDR3 DNA sequence: TGTGCCAGCAGCCCGCTAGACAGGAACTATGGCTACACCTTC. Looking up the rest from reference TRBV7-8 and TRBJ1-2 gives the full variable domain: GAGVSQSPRYKVAKRGQDVALRCDPISGHVSLFWYQQALGQGPEFLTYFQNEAQLDKSGLPSDRFFAERPEGSVSTLKIQRTQQEDSAVYLCASSPLDRNYGYTFGSGTRLTVV.

The V and J genes are TRBV7-3 and TRBJ2-6; D is unresolved. V was cut by 5 bases and J by 4 bases, with 12 bases left in between. Germline CDR1 SGHTA, CDR2 FQGTGA. This CDR3 is built from 15 residues. The chain's CDR3 is CASSTSRGGANVLTF. CDR3 bases: TGTGCCAGCAGCACATCCCGAGGAGGGGCCAACGTCCTGACTTTC.